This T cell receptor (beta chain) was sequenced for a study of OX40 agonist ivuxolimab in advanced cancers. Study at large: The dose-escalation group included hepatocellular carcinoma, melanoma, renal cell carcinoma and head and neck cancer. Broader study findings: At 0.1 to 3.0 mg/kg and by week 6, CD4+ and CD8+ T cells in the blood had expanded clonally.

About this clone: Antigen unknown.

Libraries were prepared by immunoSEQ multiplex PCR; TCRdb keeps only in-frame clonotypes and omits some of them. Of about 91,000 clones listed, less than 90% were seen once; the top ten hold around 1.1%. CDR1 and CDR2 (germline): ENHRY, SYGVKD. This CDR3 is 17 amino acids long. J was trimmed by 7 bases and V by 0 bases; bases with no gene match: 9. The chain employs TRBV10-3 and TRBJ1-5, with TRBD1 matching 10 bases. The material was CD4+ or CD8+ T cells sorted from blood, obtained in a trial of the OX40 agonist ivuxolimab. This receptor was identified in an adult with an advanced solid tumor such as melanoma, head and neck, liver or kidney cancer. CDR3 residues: CAISESGDRGLGQPQHF. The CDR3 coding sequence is TGTGCCATCAGTGAGTCGGGCGACAGGGGGCTGGGGCAGCCCCAGCATTTT.